The sequence of this T cell receptor beta chain was determined in a study of blood T cells in healthy people across ages. With respect to this clonotype: The antigen remains unidentified.

A second PCR of roughly 7 to 11 cycles used a sample-barcoded 5' primer and a J-beta primer mix. One entry per CDR3 protein, called by TCRdb with MiXCR from the 5' RACE reads. The table includes about 640,000 distinct CDR3 sequences, 40% to 45% detected once. Healthy Caucasian individuals from Russia aged roughly 6 to 90 served as donors. Roughly 10 milliliters of peripheral blood were drawn from each donor. CDR1 SGHAT and CDR2 FQNNGV come from the germline V gene. The CDR3 covers 16 residues. V lost 5 bases and J lost 5, with 21 bases in between. Study results and limitations: Not knowing donor CMV status may have confounded expanded clonotype changes.

Sequenced material: blood. This chain uses TRBV11-2 with TRBJ1-2; D possibly corresponds to TRBD1 (6 bases). This TCR was sampled from a man older than 75 in good health. CDR3 nucleotides: TGTGCCAGCAGCCCCCGGGAGGGCAGGGGACTTTATGGCTACACCTTC. Translated, it gives CASSPREGRGLYGYTF.